This T cell receptor beta chain was identified in a study of identical twins. The germline V gene has CDR1 LNHNV and CDR2 YYDKDF (reference sequence). The CDR3 loop spans 13 amino acids. Deletions cut 0 bases from V and 6 bases from J, with 7 bases between. Notes on this clonotype: Its target is not known.

Regarding the study as a whole: There is a chance that invariant MAIT and iNKT cells partially muddied zero-insertion analyses. The models gave estimates that fell short of the out-of-frame TCR alpha sharing seen in monozygotic twins.

TCRdb used MiXCR to reprocess the 5' RACE reads, holding one entry per CDR3 protein. The data hold around 370,000 distinct CDR3 sequences, with about 10% observed a single time. This chain joins TRBV15 and TRBJ2-3; D unresolved. The sequenced sample consisted of naive T cells sorted from blood. The sequence was obtained from a woman aged 50 to 65 in good health. The DNA for the CDR3 is TGTGCCACCAGCAGAGATTATAGGGATACGCAGTATTTT. Its translation: CATSRDYRDTQYF. The variable domain in full, completed from reference TRBV15 and TRBJ2-3, reads DAMVIQNPRYQVTQFGKPVTLSCSQTLNHNVMYWYQQKSSQAPKLLFHYYDKDFNNEADTPDNFQSRRPNTSFCFLDIRSPGLGDTAMYLCATSRDYRDTQYFGPGTRLTVL.